This TCR beta chain is drawn from a study of blood T cell repertoires in COVID-19. Background on the study: The United States, Italy and Spain were the sources of the acute and convalescent COVID-19 samples.

Original analysis: Amplification with reference gene primers provided the estimates of nucleated cell counts. TCRdb keeps only in-frame clones here, not all; method: immunoSEQ multiplex PCR. Clonal size and the V and J genes are those of that table, whereas D and trimming came from the DNA. This sample has more than 75,000 clones, with approximately 90% found just once. CDR3 length: 16 residues. V dropped 3 bases and J dropped 4; count of bases not matched to a gene: 9. From germline, CDR1 is SNHLY and CDR2 FYNNEI. Sequenced sample: peripheral blood. The receptor was isolated from a middle-aged man with acute or convalescent COVID-19. The chain combines TRBV2 with TRBJ2-3; 8 positions match TRBD1. The CDR3 nucleotides are TGTGCCAGCAGTGAGGGGGGACAGGTCCGGGCAGATACGCAGTATTTT. Its translation is CASSEGGQVRADTQYF.